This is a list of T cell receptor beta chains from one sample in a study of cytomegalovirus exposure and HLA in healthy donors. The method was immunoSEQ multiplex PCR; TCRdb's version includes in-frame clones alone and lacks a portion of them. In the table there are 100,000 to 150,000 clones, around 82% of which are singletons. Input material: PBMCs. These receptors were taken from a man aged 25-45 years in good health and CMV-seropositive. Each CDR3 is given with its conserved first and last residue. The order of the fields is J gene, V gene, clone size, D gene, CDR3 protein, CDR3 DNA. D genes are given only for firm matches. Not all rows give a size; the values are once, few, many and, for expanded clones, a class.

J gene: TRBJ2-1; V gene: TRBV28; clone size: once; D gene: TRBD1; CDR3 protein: CASSVTGQGSGNEQFF; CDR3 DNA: TGTGCCAGCAGTGTGACGGGACAGGGGAGTGGTAATGAGCAGTTCTTC
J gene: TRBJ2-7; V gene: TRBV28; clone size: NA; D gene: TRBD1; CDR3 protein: CASSFSDRSPYEQYF; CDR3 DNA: TGTGCCAGCAGTTTTTCGGACAGGAGTCCCTACGAGCAGTACTTC
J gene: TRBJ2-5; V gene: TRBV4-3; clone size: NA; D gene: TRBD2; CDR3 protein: CASSQTYGGRVRQETQYF; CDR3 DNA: TGCGCCAGCAGCCAAACCTATGGCGGGAGGGTGCGACAAGAGACCCAGTACTTC
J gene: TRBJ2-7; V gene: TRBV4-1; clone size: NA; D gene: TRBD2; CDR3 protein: CASSQDKRGGYYEQYF; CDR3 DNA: TGCGCCAGCAGCCAAGACAAGCGGGGGGGGTACTACGAGCAGTACTTC
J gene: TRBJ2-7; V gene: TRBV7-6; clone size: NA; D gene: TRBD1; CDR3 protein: CASSPRGLPMYEQYF; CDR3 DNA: TGTGCCAGCAGTCCGAGGGGGCTACCTATGTACGAGCAGTACTTC
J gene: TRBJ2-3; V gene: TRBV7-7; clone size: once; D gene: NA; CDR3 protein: CASSLGAGTDTQYF; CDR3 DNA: TGTGCCAGCAGCTTAGGAGCGGGCACAGATACGCAGTATTTT
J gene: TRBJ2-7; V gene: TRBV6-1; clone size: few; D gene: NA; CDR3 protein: CASSWGLSYEQYF; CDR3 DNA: TGTGCCAGCAGTTGGGGACTCTCCTACGAGCAGTACTTC
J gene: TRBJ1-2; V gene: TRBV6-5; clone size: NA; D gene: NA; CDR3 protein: CASSFTGSNYGYTF; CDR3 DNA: TGTGCCAGCAGTTTCACAGGGTCTAACTATGGCTACACCTTC
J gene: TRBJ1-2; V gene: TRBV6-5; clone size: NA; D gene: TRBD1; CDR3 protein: CASVSFQGAPEGYTF; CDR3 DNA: TGTGCCAGCGTCTCGTTCCAGGGGGCACCAGAAGGCTACACCTTC
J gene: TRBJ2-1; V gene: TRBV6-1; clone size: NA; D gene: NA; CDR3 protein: CASSEVVGQFF; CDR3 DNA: TGTGCCAGCAGTGAGGTCGTCGGGCAGTTCTTC
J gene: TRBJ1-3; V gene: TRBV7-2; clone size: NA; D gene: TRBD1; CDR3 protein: CASSNRQGAGNTIYF; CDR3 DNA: TGTGCCAGCAGCAACCGACAGGGGGCTGGAAACACCATATATTTT
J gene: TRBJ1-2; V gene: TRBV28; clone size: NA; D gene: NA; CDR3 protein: CASSRTDSYGYTF; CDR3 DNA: TGTGCCAGCAGCCGTACGGACTCCTATGGCTACACCTTC
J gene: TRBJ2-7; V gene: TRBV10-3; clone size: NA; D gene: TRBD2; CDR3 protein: CAIRGTSGPPYEQYF; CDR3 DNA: TGTGCCATCAGGGGGACTAGCGGGCCTCCCTACGAGCAGTACTTC
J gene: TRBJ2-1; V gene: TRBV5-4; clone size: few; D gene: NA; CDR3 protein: CASSLAGQGQFF; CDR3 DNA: TGTGCCAGCAGCTTGGCCGGGCAGGGGCAGTTCTTC
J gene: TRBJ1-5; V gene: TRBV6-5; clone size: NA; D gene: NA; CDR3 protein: CASSYRAGDQPQHF; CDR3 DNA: TGTGCCAGCAGTTACAGGGCAGGGGACCAGCCCCAGCATTTT
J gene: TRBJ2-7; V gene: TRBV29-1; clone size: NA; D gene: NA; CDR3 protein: CSVEDPRQAPYEQYF; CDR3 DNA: TGCAGCGTTGAAGATCCCAGACAGGCCCCCTACGAGCAGTACTTC
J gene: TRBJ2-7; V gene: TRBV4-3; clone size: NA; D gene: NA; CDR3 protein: CASSQGPTAQVPSYEQYF; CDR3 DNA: TGCGCCAGCAGCCAGGGCCCCACGGCACAGGTCCCATCCTACGAGCAGTACTTC
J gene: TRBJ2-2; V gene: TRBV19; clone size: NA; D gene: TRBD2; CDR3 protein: CASSPSSGDITGELFF; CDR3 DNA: TGTGCCAGTAGCCCTTCTAGCGGGGATATCACCGGGGAGCTGTTTTTT
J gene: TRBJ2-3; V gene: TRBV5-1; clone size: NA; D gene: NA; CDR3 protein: CASSFGQYTDTQYF; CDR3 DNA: TGCGCCAGCAGCTTTGGACAGTACACAGATACGCAGTATTTT
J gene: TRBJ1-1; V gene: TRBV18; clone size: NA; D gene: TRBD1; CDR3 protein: CASSATGKTEAFF; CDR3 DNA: TGTGCCAGCTCAGCGACAGGGAAAACTGAAGCTTTCTTT
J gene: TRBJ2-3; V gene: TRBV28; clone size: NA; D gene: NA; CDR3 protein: CASSPGWGTDTQYF; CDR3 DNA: TGTGCCAGCAGTCCAGGTTGGGGCACAGATACGCAGTATTTT
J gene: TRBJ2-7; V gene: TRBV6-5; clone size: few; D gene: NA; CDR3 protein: CASSLQGVTYEQYF; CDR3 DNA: TGTGCCAGCAGCTTACAGGGTGTGACCTACGAGCAGTACTTC
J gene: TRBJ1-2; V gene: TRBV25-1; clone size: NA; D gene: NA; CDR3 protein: CASSAVGYLGQNNGYTF; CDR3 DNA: TGTGCCAGCAGCGCCGTGGGATACTTGGGGCAGAACAATGGCTACACCTTC
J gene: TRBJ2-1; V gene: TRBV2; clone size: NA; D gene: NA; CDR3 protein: CASSELQGSYNEQFF; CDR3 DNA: TGTGCCAGCAGTGAGTTACAGGGCTCCTACAATGAGCAGTTCTTC
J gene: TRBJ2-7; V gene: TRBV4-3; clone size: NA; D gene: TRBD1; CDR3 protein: CASSQGQGIYEQYF; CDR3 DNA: TGCGCCAGCAGCCAGGGACAGGGCATCTACGAGCAGTACTTC
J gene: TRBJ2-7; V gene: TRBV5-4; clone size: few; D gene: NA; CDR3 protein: CASSLGGSSYEQYF; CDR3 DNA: TGTGCCAGCAGCTTGGGAGGGTCCTCCTACGAGCAGTACTTC
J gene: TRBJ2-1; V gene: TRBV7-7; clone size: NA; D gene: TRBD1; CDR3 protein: CASSSTGGKWDEQFF; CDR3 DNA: TGTGCTAGCAGCTCTACAGGGGGGAAGTGGGATGAGCAGTTCTTC
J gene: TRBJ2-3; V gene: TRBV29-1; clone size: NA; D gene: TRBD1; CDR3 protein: CSVVSGGVADTQYF; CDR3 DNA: TGCAGCGTTGTTTCAGGGGGCGTCGCAGATACGCAGTATTTT
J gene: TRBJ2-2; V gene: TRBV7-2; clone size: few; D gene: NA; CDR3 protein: CASSRGGASNTGELFF; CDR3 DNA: TGTGCCAGCTCAAGAGGGGGGGCTAGTAACACCGGGGAGCTGTTTTTT
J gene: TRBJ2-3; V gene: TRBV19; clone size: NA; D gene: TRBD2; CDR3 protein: CASKTSGSGDTQYF; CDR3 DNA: TGTGCCAGTAAAACTAGCGGGAGTGGGGATACGCAGTATTTT
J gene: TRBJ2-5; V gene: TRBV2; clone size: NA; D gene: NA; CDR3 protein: CASRVETQYF; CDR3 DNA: TGTGCCAGCCGAGTAGAGACCCAGTACTTC
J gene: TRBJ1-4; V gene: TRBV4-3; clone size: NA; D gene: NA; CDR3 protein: CASSQDIGDGEKLFF; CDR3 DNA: TGCGCCAGCAGCCAAGATATAGGAGACGGTGAAAAACTGTTTTTT
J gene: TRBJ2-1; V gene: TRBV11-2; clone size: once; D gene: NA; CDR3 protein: CASSSKPDTYNEQFF; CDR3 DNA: TGTGCCAGCAGCTCTAAGCCCGACACCTACAATGAGCAGTTCTTC
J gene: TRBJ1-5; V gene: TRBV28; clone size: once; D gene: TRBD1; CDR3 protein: CASSQRTGSNQPQHF; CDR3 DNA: TGTGCCAGCAGTCAGCGGACAGGGAGCAATCAGCCCCAGCATTTT
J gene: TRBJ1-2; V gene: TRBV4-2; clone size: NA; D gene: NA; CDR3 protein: CASSQDKFPGGGYTF; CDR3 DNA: TGTGCCAGCAGCCAAGATAAGTTCCCGGGGGGTGGCTACACCTTC
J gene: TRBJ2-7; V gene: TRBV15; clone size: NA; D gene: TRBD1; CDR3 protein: CATSRATQGAKEQYF; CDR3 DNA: TGTGCCACCAGCAGAGCTACACAGGGGGCGAAGGAGCAGTACTTC
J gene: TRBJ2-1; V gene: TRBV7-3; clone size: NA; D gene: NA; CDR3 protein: CASRSQPQGNEQFF; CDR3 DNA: TGTGCCAGCAGGTCACAGCCTCAGGGCAATGAGCAGTTCTTC